Listed below are T cell receptor beta chains from one sample, sequenced in a study of cytomegalovirus exposure and HLA in healthy donors. Assay used: immunoSEQ multiplex PCR; TCRdb lists only in-frame clones, some missing. This table has more than 140,000 clones, about 89% appearing once. The sequenced sample consisted of PBMCs. These receptors were taken from a woman younger than 30 in good health and CMV-seropositive. The CDR3 runs from the conserved cysteine through the conserved F or W. Clone size is not always given. Where it is, it says once, few, many or a class for expanded clones.

V gene	clone size	CDR3 protein
TRBV27	.	CASSPYGTGAFNQPQHF
TRBV6-6	.	CASSSSVDYGYTF
TRBV30	.	CAWSVVSEENIQYF
TRBV20-1	.	CSARDRDTQYF
TRBV7-4	once	CASSLVGCRLVQETQYF
TRBV6-5	.	CASSYSRGLGYTF
TRBV7-9	.	CASSWDSNQPQHF
TRBV13	.	CASSLRGEGAQDYGYTF
TRBV9	.	CASSFGTRGEQFF
TRBV2	.	CASSVGDRGNQPQHF
TRBV5-8	.	CASSLLLLADTDTQYF
TRBV28	.	CASSLHLETYEQYF
TRBV5-1	.	CASSLVQELANVLTF
TRBV5-1	.	CATSSGGEAFF
TRBV27	.	CASRRDREQYF
TRBV15	.	CATSRDWGEPGGNEQFF
TRBV4-2	few	CASSQGLTSGDIYEQYF
TRBV6-5	.	CASRVTDLALDTQYF
TRBV12-5	.	CASGLGLSEQFF
TRBV11-3	once	CASSLATGASNYGYTF